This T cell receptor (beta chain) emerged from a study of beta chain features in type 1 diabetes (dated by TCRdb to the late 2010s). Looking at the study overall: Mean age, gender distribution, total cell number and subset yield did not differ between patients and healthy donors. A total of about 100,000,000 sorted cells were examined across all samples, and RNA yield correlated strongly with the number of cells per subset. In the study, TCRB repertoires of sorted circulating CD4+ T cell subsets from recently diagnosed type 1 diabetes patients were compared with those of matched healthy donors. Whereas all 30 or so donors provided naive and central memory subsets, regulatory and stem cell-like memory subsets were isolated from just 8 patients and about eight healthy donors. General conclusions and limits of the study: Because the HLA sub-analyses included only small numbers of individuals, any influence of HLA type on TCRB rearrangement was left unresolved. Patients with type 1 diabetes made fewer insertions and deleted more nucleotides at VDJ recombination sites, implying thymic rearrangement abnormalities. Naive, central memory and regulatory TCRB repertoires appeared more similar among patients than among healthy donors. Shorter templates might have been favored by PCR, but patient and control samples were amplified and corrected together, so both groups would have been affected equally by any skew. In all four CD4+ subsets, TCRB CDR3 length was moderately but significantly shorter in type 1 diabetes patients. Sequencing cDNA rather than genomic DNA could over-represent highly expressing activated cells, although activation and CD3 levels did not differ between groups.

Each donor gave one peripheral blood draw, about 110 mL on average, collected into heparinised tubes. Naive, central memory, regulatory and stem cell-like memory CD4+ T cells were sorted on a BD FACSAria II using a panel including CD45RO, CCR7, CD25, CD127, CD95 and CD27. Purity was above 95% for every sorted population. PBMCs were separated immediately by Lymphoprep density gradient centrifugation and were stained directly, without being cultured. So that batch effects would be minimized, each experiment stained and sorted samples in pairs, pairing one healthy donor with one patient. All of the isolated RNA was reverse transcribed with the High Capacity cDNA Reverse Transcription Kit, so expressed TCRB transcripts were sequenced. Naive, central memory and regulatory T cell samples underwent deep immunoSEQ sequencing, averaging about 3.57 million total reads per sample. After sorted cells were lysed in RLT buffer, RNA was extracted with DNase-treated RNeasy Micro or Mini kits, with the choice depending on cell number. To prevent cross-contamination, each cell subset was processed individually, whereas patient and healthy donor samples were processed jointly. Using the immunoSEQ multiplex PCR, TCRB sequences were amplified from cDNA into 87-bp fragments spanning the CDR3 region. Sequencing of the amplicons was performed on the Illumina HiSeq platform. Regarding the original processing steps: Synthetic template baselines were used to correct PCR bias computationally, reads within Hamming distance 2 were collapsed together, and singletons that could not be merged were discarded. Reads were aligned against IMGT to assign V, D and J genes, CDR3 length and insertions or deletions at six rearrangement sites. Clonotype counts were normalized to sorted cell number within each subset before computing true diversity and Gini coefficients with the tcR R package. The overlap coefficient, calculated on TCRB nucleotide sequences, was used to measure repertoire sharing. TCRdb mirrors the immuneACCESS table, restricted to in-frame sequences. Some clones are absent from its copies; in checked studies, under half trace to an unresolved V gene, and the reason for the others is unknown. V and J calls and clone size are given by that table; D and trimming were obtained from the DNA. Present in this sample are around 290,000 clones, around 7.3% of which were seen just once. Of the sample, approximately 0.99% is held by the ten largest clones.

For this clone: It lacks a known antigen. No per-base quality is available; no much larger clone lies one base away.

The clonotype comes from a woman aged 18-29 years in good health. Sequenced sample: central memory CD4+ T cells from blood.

DNA sequence: TGTGCCACCAGCCCCGGGGATGCTTACAATGAGCAGTTCTTC. It translates to CATSPGDAYNEQFF. Recombination linked TRBV15 to TRBJ2-1, with TRBD2 tentatively as D gene (5 bases match). Deletion took 5 bases off V and 4 bases off J, with a span of 12 bases between the germline ends. Via the germline V gene (reference sequence), CDR1 is LNHNV and CDR2 YYDKDF. CDR3 length: 14 amino acids, cysteine to phenylalanine. Kept here is only the CDR3 DNA, which spans 42 bases and is read in frame from base 1.